This TCR beta chain was obtained from a study of T cell responses to AZD1222 COVID-19 vaccine. Study-wide points: Scientists sampled the repertoires only once the peak T cell response had passed. Seropositive at baseline were only 5 to 7 AZD1222 recipients. Dominant at 160-218 and 743-854, vaccine-associated CD4 TCRs also spanned spike. Reports say nearly half of spike-specific TCRs go after unmutated variant regions.

A note on this clone: Its specificity is not known.

V was cut by 3 bases and J by 5 bases, with 8 bases left in between. This CDR3 region has 13 residues. Germline V CDR1 and CDR2: MNHEY, SMNVEV (reference sequence). Sequencing used immunoSEQ multiplex PCR; TCRdb keeps in-frame clones, though not all of them. The sample contains 120,000 or so clones, 90% of which appear only once. This specimen consisted of peripheral blood, obtained on day 0 of AZD1222 vaccination. The source of this sequence is an adult in good health. The chain recombines TRBV27 with TRBJ1-5; D not resolved. The CDR3 loop is CASSFSHYQPQHF. The CDR3 DNA reads TGTGCCAGCAGTTTTTCCCACTATCAGCCCCAGCATTTT.